This entry lists 10 T cell receptor beta chains sequenced from one sample in a study of blood T cell repertoires in COVID-19. Assay: immunoSEQ multiplex PCR; the TCRdb copy retains only in-frame clones and omits some. The repertoire holds 35,000 to 55,000 clones, with 82% as singletons. The sample comprised peripheral blood. The receptors were gathered from a woman between 65 and 79 years old with acute or convalescent COVID-19.

The chain has TRBV12-3 or TRBV12-4 and TRBJ2-7; 7 bases fit TRBD1. The CDR3 is made up of 13 amino acids. V lost 7 bases and J lost 1; bases outside the gene matches: 4. The CDR3: CASKGDSSYEQYF. DNA for the CDR3: TGTGCCAGCAAGGGGGACAGTTCCTACGAGCAGTACTTC.

The chain has TRBV5-1 and TRBJ1-4, with D possibly being TRBD1 (5 bases). CDR1 is SGHRS, CDR2 YFSETQ, per germline. The V end was cut by 4 bases, the J end by 5 bases, with 12 bases between. The length of the CDR3 is 14 residues. The CDR3: CASSRDGGNEKLFF. The CDR3 bases are TGCGCCAGCAGCCGGGACGGAGGGAATGAAAAACTGTTTTTT. Together with reference TRBV5-1 and TRBJ1-4, the CDR3 gives the full variable domain: KAGVTQTPRYLIKTRGQQVTLSCSPISGHRSVSWYQQTPGQGLQFLFEYFSETQRNKGNFPGRFSGRQFSNSRSEMNVSTLELGDSALYLCASSRDGGNEKLFFGSGTQLSVL.

The rearrangement links TRBV19 to TRBJ2-7; 13 bases fit TRBD2. With V trimmed by 5 bases and J by 4 bases, 8 bases remained unmatched. Germline V gene sequence: CDR1 LNHDA, CDR2 SQIVND (reference sequence). This CDR3 has 16 residues. The CDR3 reads CASSGRTSGSIYEQYF. For the CDR3, the DNA is TGTGCCAGTAGTGGGAGGACTAGCGGGAGCATTTACGAGCAGTACTTC.

The chain carries TRBV27 and TRBJ2-1; unclear D gene. Germline CDR1 reads MNHEY; CDR2 reads SMNVEV (reference sequence). V dropped 5 bases and J dropped 4 bases, with 3 bases sitting between them. This CDR3 has 11 residues. The CDR3 bases are TGTGCCAGCAGTCAGTACAATGAGCAGTTCTTC. Amino acids: CASSQYNEQFF.

The chain uses TRBV6-2 or TRBV6-3 and TRBJ1-1; the D is unclear. The CDR3 covers 12 residues. Germline assignment: CDR1 MNHEY and CDR2 SVGEGT. V dropped 0 bases and J dropped 11 bases, with 10 bases sitting between them. CDR3 nucleotides: TGTGCCAGCAGTTACTCCAGAAGTTGGGCTTTCTTT. This sequence encodes CASSYSRSWAFF.

The chain carries TRBV6-4 and TRBJ2-2, with 9 positions matching TRBD2. In germline, CDR1 is MRHNA, CDR2 SNTAGT. CDR3 size: 19 residues. The V gene end was trimmed by 3 bases and the J gene end by 1 base; junction bases not matched to a gene: 12. The CDR3 loop is CASSESLIRLAENTGELFF. The CDR3 DNA sequence: TGTGCCAGCAGTGAGTCCCTGATCCGACTAGCGGAGAACACCGGGGAGCTGTTTTTT.

This sequence joins TRBV5-1 and TRBJ2-7, with 9 bases fitting TRBD1. Germline CDR1 reads SGHRS; CDR2 reads YFSETQ. The CDR3 sequence is 14 residues long. The J segment lost 9 bases and the V segment lost 3 bases, leaving 10 bases of the junction unmatched. CDR3 sequence reads: CASSSRQGGKGQYF. The DNA for the CDR3 is TGCGCCAGCAGCTCAAGACAGGGGGGAAAGGGGCAGTACTTC.

The J gene is TRBJ2-7, the V gene TRBV3-1 (or the pseudogene TRBV3-2); possible D gene TRBD1, 8 bases. Germline loops: CDR1 LGHDT, CDR2 YNNKEL (reference sequence). V was shortened by 4 bases and J by 8 bases, with 21 bases between the two germline ends. The CDR3 consists of 15 residues. In DNA, the CDR3 is TGTGCCAGCAGCCCTACGAGCGGGGACAGGATTCAGCAGTACTTC. It translates to CASSPTSGDRIQQYF.

V and J are TRBV6-5 and TRBJ1-1; D is unresolved. Germline lookup yields CDR1 MNHEY and CDR2 SVGAGI. This CDR3 spans 12 amino acids. The V and J ends lost 6 bases and 4 bases respectively, with 9 bases between them. CDR3 sequence: CASSQPGTEAFF. DNA for the CDR3: TGTGCCAGCAGCCAACCGGGCACTGAAGCTTTCTTT.

The chain is built from TRBV9 and TRBJ2-1, with 10 positions matching TRBD2. The germline V gene has CDR1 SGDLS and CDR2 YYNGEE. This CDR3 spans 18 amino acids. The V gene end was trimmed by 0 bases and the J gene end by 7 bases; junction bases not matched to a gene: 13. The CDR3 nucleotides are TGTGCCAGCAGCGTAGTGGCCCTTAGCGGGAGGTCCTGGAATGAGCAGTTCTTC. Protein product: CASSVVALSGRSWNEQFF. Combining the CDR3 with reference TRBV9 and TRBJ2-1 gives the whole variable domain DSGVTQTPKHLITATGQRVTLRCSPRSGDLSVYWYQQSLDQGLQFLIQYYNGEERAKGNILERFSAQQFPDLHSELNLSSLELGDSALYFCASSVVALSGRSWNEQFFGPGTRLTVL.